The 15 T cell receptor beta chains given below trace back to one sample, sequenced in a study of T-cell memory formation after mild COVID-19 (dated by TCRdb to the early 2020s). Libraries were constructed by 5' RACE. Sequencing used an Illumina NovaSeq 6000. TCRdb redid the processing of the public reads, applying fastp at Q25 and MiXCR, and retained in-frame beta chains. Under each unique CDR3 protein, matching rows form one entry showing the most common genes and DNA. This sample lists under 600,000 distinct CDR3 sequences; about 20% were detected once. The top ten constitute approximately 8% of the sample. Sequences were obtained from PBMCs or a T cell subset sorted from them (not recorded which). The receptor set was obtained from an adult woman who had mild COVID-19 (a few samples of this study predate the infection). The sample titles of this study are shuffled in the database, so cell type and time point are left out; the donor was told from shared clones.

This chain joins TRBV24-1 and TRBJ2-3; 13 nucleotides line up with TRBD2. Germline V gives CDR1 KGHDR, CDR2 SFDVKD. After removal of 9 bases from V and 5 bases from J, the junction contained 10 bases not matched to a gene. This CDR3 has 16 amino acids. The DNA for the CDR3 is TGTGCCACCGCTTCGGCACTAGCGGGAGGGGAAGATACGCAGTATTTT. It specifies CATASALAGGEDTQYF.

The rearrangement uses TRBV12-3 or TRBV12-4 and TRBJ1-6, with 7 bases fitting TRBD1. The length of the CDR3 is 16 residues. After removal of 4 bases from V and 8 bases from J, the junction contained 11 bases not matched to a gene. The CDR3 reads CASSSQGQAQYSPLHF. The CDR3 coding sequence is TGTGCCAGCAGTTCTCAAGGACAGGCGCAATATTCACCCCTCCACTTT.

This chain connects TRBV7-9 to TRBJ1-1; D remains unclear. Germline CDR1 is SEHNR and CDR2 is FQNEAQ (reference sequence). The CDR3 totals 18 residues. V lost 5 bases and J 0 bases, leaving 22 bases between the germline ends. DNA of the CDR3: TGTGCCAGCAGCCCAACACGGGTCTTTCTAGGCCTGAACACTGAAGCTTTCTTT. Amino acid sequence: CASSPTRVFLGLNTEAFF.

This clonotype was picked up one time. CDR3 sequence reads: CASTKRGGSSYEQYF. The CDR3 DNA sequence: TGTGCCAGCACAAAACGAGGCGGGAGCTCCTACGAGCAGTACTTC. The V call is TRBV6-5, the J call TRBJ2-7; 7 nucleotides align to TRBD2. Germline assignment: CDR1 MNHEY and CDR2 SVGAGI. Unmatched junction bases numbered 9, after V lost 7 bases and J lost 0 bases. The CDR3 has 15 residues.

The chain links TRBV30 to TRBJ2-7; 14 bases are shared with TRBD2. CDR1 and CDR2 from the germline V gene are GTSNPN and SVGIG (reference sequence). V lost 2 bases, J lost 6 bases, and 12 bases stayed unmatched. CDR3 size: 17 residues. The CDR3, as DNA: TGTGCCTGGAGTAAGCCTCCGACTAGCGGGAGGGCGTCCGAGCAGTACTTC. It encodes CAWSKPPTSGRASEQYF.

J is TRBJ2-2 and V is TRBV7-3; 10 positions match TRBD1. The trim removed 2 bases at V and 4 bases at J, leaving 4 bases unmatched. Germline-derived CDR1 and CDR2 are SGHTA and FQGTGA. This CDR3 is 16 amino acids long. The DNA for the CDR3 is TGTGCCAGCAGCTTAGCCGGGACAGGGGTCACCGGGGAGCTGTTTTTT. Translated, it gives CASSLAGTGVTGELFF.

A few counts support this clonotype. CDR3 region: CSASSYNREEWGEQFF. The CDR3 bases are TGCAGTGCTAGTTCTTACAACAGGGAAGAGTGGGGTGAGCAGTTCTTC. The chain combines TRBV20-1 with TRBJ2-1; D possibly corresponds to TRBD1 (6 bases). V lost 3 bases, J lost 9 bases, and 24 bases lay in between. CDR1 is DFQATT, CDR2 SNEGSKA, per germline (reference sequence). CDR3 size: 16 residues.

This clonotype was recorded at least ten times. The chain uses TRBV6-4 and TRBJ2-1; unclear D gene. Germline CDR1 reads MRHNA; CDR2 reads SNTAGT. Deletions cut 8 bases from V and 7 bases from J, with 21 bases between. The CDR3 has 15 residues. This CDR3 is CASASSPAEGNEQFF. The CDR3 nucleotides read TGTGCCAGCGCTTCTTCCCCAGCAGAAGGGAATGAGCAGTTCTTC.

This clonotype was counted between two and nine times. This chain joins TRBV7-6 and TRBJ2-7; 11 nucleotides align to TRBD1. The CDR3 extends over 15 amino acids. Germline V gene lookup returns CDR1 SGHVS and CDR2 FNYEAQ. V lost 1 base and J lost 6; bases outside the gene matches: 5. Here the CDR3 DNA reads TGTGCCAGCAGCTTAGGTGCCGGGACAGGGGGCGAGCAGTACTTC. Protein sequence: CASSLGAGTGGEQYF. The full variable domain, with the rest looked up from reference TRBV7-6 and TRBJ2-7, is GAGVSQSPRYKVTKRGQDVALRCDPISGHVSLYWYRQALGQGPEFLTYFNYEAQQDKSGLPNDRFSAERPEGSISTLTIQRTEQRDSAMYRCASSLGAGTGGEQYFGPGTRLTVT.

V and J are TRBV29-1 and TRBJ2-7, with D perhaps given as TRBD1 or TRBD2 (5 bases each). Germline V gene data show CDR1 as SQVTM and CDR2 as ANQGSEA. CDR3 length: 18 amino acids. The ends were cut back, 1 base at V and 6 bases at J, with 28 bases in the middle. CDR3 protein: CSVEVAFLTSGTRGEQYF. DNA of the CDR3: TGCAGCGTTGAAGTCGCATTCCTTACCTCCGGGACCCGCGGCGAGCAGTACTTC.

The rearrangement uses TRBV5-1 and TRBJ2-1, with TRBD2 identical over 13 bases. The CDR3 length is 19 residues. J was trimmed by 0 bases and V by 0 bases; bases with no gene match: 6. The germline V gene has CDR1 SGHRS and CDR2 YFSETQ. As DNA, the CDR3 is TGCGCCAGCAGCTTGGGGGGACTAGCGGGGACCCTCTCCTACAATGAGCAGTTCTTC. Translated: CASSLGGLAGTLSYNEQFF.

The chain carries TRBV6-1 and TRBJ2-4; TRBD2 matches at 13 bases. V dropped 0 bases and J dropped 2; count of bases not matched to a gene: 10. The germline V gene has CDR1 MNHNS and CDR2 SASEGT. The CDR3 spans 20 residues. CDR3 protein: CASSEARTSGRAGPKNIQYF. In nucleotides, the CDR3 is TGTGCCAGCAGTGAAGCCAGAACTAGCGGGAGGGCGGGCCCCAAAAACATTCAGTACTTC.

The chain employs TRBV11-1 and TRBJ2-7; the match to TRBD2 covers 13 bases. V was clipped by 5 bases and J by 6 bases; unmatched bases: 13. Germline assignment: CDR1 SGHAT and CDR2 FQDESV (reference sequence). This CDR3 spans 17 amino acids. CDR3 coding DNA: TGTGCCAGCAGCCCAAGACTAGCGGGAGGACGGGGGTTCGAGCAGTACTTC. This codes for CASSPRLAGGRGFEQYF.

This chain connects TRBV6-6 to TRBJ1-2, with 7 bases fitting TRBD1. Looked up from germline, CDR1 is MNHNY and CDR2 is SVGAGI (reference sequence). After removal of 7 bases from V and 5 bases from J, the junction contained 7 bases not matched to a gene. This CDR3 region has 13 residues. CDR3 DNA: TGTGCCAGCACCCCCGACAGGGCATATGGCTACACCTTC. This encodes CASTPDRAYGYTF.

The chain recombines TRBV28 with TRBJ2-7; perhaps D is TRBD1 or TRBD2 (6 bases each). Trimming took 8 bases from V and 0 from J, leaving 11 bases between them. The CDR3 covers 13 residues. Germline V gene sequence: CDR1 MDHEN, CDR2 SYDVKM. The CDR3 nucleotides read TGTGCCAGCCGGGGGACACTCTCCTACGAGCAGTACTTC. Protein sequence: CASRGTLSYEQYF.